The rows below give T cell receptor beta chains drawn from one sample of a study of T cell responses to AZD1222 COVID-19 vaccine. Some clones are missing from TCRdb's copy, which holds only in-frame ones; the method was immunoSEQ multiplex PCR. The table lists 110,000 or so clones, approximately 85% of them singletons. Sequences were derived from peripheral blood, sampled on day 0 of AZD1222 vaccination. The receptors were sampled from an adult in good health. Each CDR3 is given with its conserved first and last residue. A D gene is named only where the DNA matches it firmly. Size values are once, few and many counts, or a class for expanded clones, and some rows have none.

J gene | clone size | V gene | D gene | CDR3 protein | CDR3 DNA
TRBJ2-5 | - | TRBV14 | TRBD2 | CASSPLSGGQETQYF | TGTGCCAGCAGCCCGCTGAGCGGGGGACAAGAGACCCAGTACTTC
TRBJ2-7 | - | TRBV28 | TRBD2 | CASTTGGGGSTYEQYF | TGTGCCAGCACCACGGGAGGGGGAGGTAGCACCTACGAGCAGTACTTC
TRBJ2-1 | - | TRBV27 | - | CASSLRLNEQFF | TGTGCCAGCAGTTTGCGGCTCAATGAGCAGTTCTTC
TRBJ2-3 | - | TRBV5-1 | - | CASSLGGGGTDTQYF | TGCGCCAGCAGCTTGGGTGGGGGAGGCACAGATACGCAGTATTTT
TRBJ2-3 | - | TRBV4-2 | - | CASSQEWGTSAYF | TGTGCCAGCAGCCAAGAATGGGGCACTTCGGCATATTTT
TRBJ2-7 | - | TRBV9 | - | CASSVDGSQAYEQYF | TGTGCCAGCAGCGTAGACGGTAGCCAAGCCTACGAGCAGTACTTC
TRBJ1-3 | - | TRBV18 | - | CASSPSPGLGSGNTIYF | TGTGCCAGCTCACCCTCGCCGGGCTTAGGCTCTGGAAACACCATATATTTT
TRBJ1-2 | - | TRBV29-1 | TRBD1 | CSVPDRGYGYTF | TGCAGCGTCCCGGACAGGGGCTATGGCTACACCTTC
TRBJ1-5 | - | TRBV28 | - | CASMGGNQPQHF | TGTGCCAGCATGGGAGGCAATCAGCCCCAGCATTTT
TRBJ2-1 | - | TRBV5-1 | - | CASSLERVNEQFF | TGCGCCAGCAGCTTGGAAAGAGTCAATGAGCAGTTCTTC
TRBJ2-7 | - | TRBV28 | - | CASRPRWRLGLPYEQYF | TGTGCCAGCAGACCGAGATGGAGACTAGGACTACCCTACGAGCAGTACTTC
TRBJ2-1 | - | TRBV2 | - | CASSVLANADEQFF | TGTGCCAGCAGTGTTCTAGCCAACGCCGATGAGCAGTTCTTC
TRBJ2-7 | - | TRBV11-3 | - | CASSFDGDNYEQYF | TGTGCCAGCAGCTTTGATGGAGACAACTACGAGCAGTACTTC
TRBJ2-1 | - | TRBV9 | TRBD2 | CASSVGTSGRGSYNEQFF | TGTGCCAGCAGCGTAGGTACTAGCGGGAGGGGCTCCTACAATGAGCAGTTCTTC
TRBJ2-6 | - | TRBV4-3 | - | CASSQDTLGLSGANVLTF | TGCGCCAGCAGCCAGGACACCCTGGGGCTCTCTGGGGCCAACGTCCTGACTTTC
TRBJ1-3 | - | TRBV28 | - | CASSFSGAGNTIYF | TGTGCCAGCAGTTTTTCAGGGGCTGGAAACACCATATATTTT
TRBJ2-1 | - | TRBV27 | TRBD1 | CASSPRGTGGYNEQFF | TGTGCCAGCAGTCCGCGGGGGACAGGGGGCTACAATGAGCAGTTCTTC
TRBJ1-1 | few | TRBV6-4 | - | CASSVSADNTEAFF | TGTGCCAGCAGTGTTTCGGCAGACAACACTGAAGCTTTCTTT
TRBJ1-2 | - | TRBV24-1 | - | CATSRENYGYTF | TGTGCCACCAGTCGGGAAAACTATGGCTACACCTTC
TRBJ1-1 | once | TRBV10-3 | - | CAISMSNKEAFF | TGTGCCATCAGTATGTCAAACAAGGAAGCTTTCTTT
TRBJ2-1 | - | TRBV28 | - | CASSPRDRPADEQFF | TGTGCCAGCAGTCCCCGGGACCGTCCGGCAGATGAGCAGTTCTTC
TRBJ1-2 | - | TRBV6-5 | - | CASSFLGPSDYGYTF | TGTGCCAGCAGTTTTCTCGGGCCAAGTGACTATGGCTACACCTTC
TRBJ1-2 | once | TRBV11-3 | TRBD1 | CASSPTGGGGNYGYTF | TGTGCCAGCAGCCCCACAGGGGGCGGTGGTAACTATGGCTACACCTTC
TRBJ2-6 | - | TRBV6-2/TRBV6-3 | - | CASSSGANVLTF | TGTGCCAGCAGTTCTGGGGCCAACGTCCTGACTTTC
TRBJ2-1 | - | TRBV30 | TRBD2 | CAWMKRREGLGQFF | TGTGCCTGGATGAAGAGGCGGGAGGGCCTGGGGCAGTTCTTC
TRBJ2-7 | - | TRBV3-1/TRBV3-2 | - | CASSPIGERDEQYF | TGTGCCAGCAGCCCAATAGGAGAAAGGGACGAGCAGTACTTC
TRBJ2-2 | - | TRBV24-1 | - | CATGKDLNTGELFF | TGTGCCACCGGGAAGGATCTCAACACCGGGGAGCTGTTTTTT
TRBJ1-2 | - | TRBV7-9 | TRBD1 | CASSFRDSNGYTF | TGTGCCAGCAGCTTCCGGGACAGCAATGGCTACACCTTC
TRBJ2-5 | - | TRBV7-6 | - | CASSSGQGETQYF | TGTGCCAGCAGCTCGGGACAAGGAGAGACCCAGTACTTC
TRBJ1-6 | - | TRBV30 | - | CAWSVPAGSSYNSPLHF | TGTGCCTGGAGTGTACCGGCAGGGAGCTCCTATAATTCACCCCTCCACTTT
TRBJ2-6 | once | TRBV3-1/TRBV3-2 | - | CASNRGAGANVLTF | TGTGCCAGCAACCGGGGAGCCGGGGCCAACGTCCTGACTTTC
TRBJ2-5 | - | TRBV2 | - | CASRTDLETQYF | TGTGCCAGCAGGACGGACTTGGAGACCCAGTACTTC
TRBJ1-2 | - | TRBV5-1 | - | CASSLLSGANYGYTF | TGCGCCAGCAGCTTGCTTTCGGGGGCTAACTATGGCTACACCTTC
TRBJ1-1 | - | TRBV27 | TRBD1 | CASSASTGTYAFF | TGTGCCAGCAGTGCCTCGACAGGGACCTATGCTTTCTTT
TRBJ1-1 | - | TRBV13 | - | CASSPAFRRANTEAFF | TGTGCCAGCAGCCCAGCATTCCGCAGGGCGAACACTGAAGCTTTCTTT
TRBJ2-6 | - | TRBV2 | - | CASSTGGAGANVLTF | TGTGCCAGCAGTACCGGAGGGGCTGGGGCCAACGTCCTGACTTTC
TRBJ2-7 | - | TRBV5-1 | - | CASSFRESSYEQYF | TGCGCCAGCAGCTTCAGGGAGAGCTCCTACGAGCAGTACTTC
TRBJ2-1 | - | TRBV7-2 | TRBD2 | CASSLVAGDHNEQFF | TGTGCCAGCAGCTTAGTAGCGGGAGATCACAATGAGCAGTTCTTC
TRBJ2-7 | - | TRBV28 | - | CASSLYEQYF | TGTGCCAGCAGTTTATACGAGCAGTACTTC
TRBJ1-1 | - | TRBV28 | - | CATEESRMNTEAFF | TGTGCCACCGAAGAGAGCCGAATGAACACTGAAGCTTTCTTT
TRBJ1-1 | - | TRBV10-3 | - | CAISDGGMNTEAFF | TGTGCCATCAGTGACGGGGGAATGAACACTGAAGCTTTCTTT
TRBJ2-7 | few | TRBV4-1 | TRBD2 | CASSQDRTGGSYEQYF | TGCGCCAGCAGCCAAGATCGGACGGGGGGGAGCTACGAGCAGTACTTC
TRBJ2-1 | - | TRBV7-8 | TRBD1 | CASSISGTGSEQFF | TGTGCCAGCAGCATATCCGGGACAGGGTCTGAGCAGTTCTTC
TRBJ2-2 | few | TRBV25-1 | - | CASSSRGNTGELFF | TGTGCCAGCAGTTCTCGTGGGAACACCGGGGAGCTGTTTTTT
TRBJ2-1 | - | TRBV10-3 | TRBD2 | CAISVSSGGPPEQFF | TGTGCCATCAGTGTTTCGTCGGGAGGGCCCCCTGAGCAGTTCTTC
TRBJ1-2 | - | TRBV7-2 | TRBD1 | CASSLRDRGGYTF | TGTGCCAGCAGCCTCCGGGACAGGGGAGGCTACACCTTC
TRBJ2-2 | - | TRBV29-1 | - | CSVSKTENTGELFF | TGCAGCGTTAGTAAAACGGAGAACACCGGGGAGCTGTTTTTT
TRBJ1-2 | - | TRBV5-1 | - | CASTLERGIGYTF | TGCGCCAGCACCTTAGAGAGGGGGATTGGCTACACCTTC
TRBJ1-4 | - | TRBV19 | - | CASTREYPNEKLFF | TGTGCCAGTACTAGGGAGTATCCTAATGAAAAACTGTTTTTT
TRBJ1-2 | - | TRBV6-5 | TRBD1 | CASRTTGGNYGYTF | TGTGCCAGCAGAACGACAGGGGGAAACTATGGCTACACCTTC